Listed below are T cell receptor beta chains from one sample, sequenced in a study of cytomegalovirus exposure and HLA in healthy donors. Sequencing used immunoSEQ multiplex PCR; TCRdb keeps in-frame clones, though not all of them. The profile covers fewer than 250,000 clones, with nearly 80% appearing a single time and 1.5% to 2% taken by the ten largest. The source material was PBMCs. Receptors were obtained from a man younger than 30 in good health and CMV-seronegative. CDR3s leave out the opening cysteine and the closing phenylalanine or tryptophan. Fields, in order: V gene, CDR3 protein.

v_gene: TRBV7-9; CDR3aa: ASSGQAEAF
v_gene: TRBV5-1; CDR3aa: ASTEGGLTDTQY
v_gene: TRBV7-2; CDR3aa: ASRFSGTSSNEQF
v_gene: TRBV7-2; CDR3aa: ASSFGGGPQETQY
v_gene: TRBV4-1; CDR3aa: ASSHPRGGTEAF
v_gene: TRBV27; CDR3aa: ASSLIAGGGTDTQY
v_gene: TRBV6-5; CDR3aa: ASSQRTDSYGYT
v_gene: TRBV6-5; CDR3aa: ASSTAGGNQPQH
v_gene: TRBV13; CDR3aa: ASSFRDRFSYEQY
v_gene: TRBV18; CDR3aa: ASSPPQGQLYGYT
v_gene: TRBV14; CDR3aa: ASSRYGTLLTGNTIY
v_gene: TRBV2; CDR3aa: ASSAQDHGYT
v_gene: TRBV12-1; CDR3aa: ASSSDQGWGNTEAF
v_gene: TRBV7-3; CDR3aa: ASSRRTGRETGELF
v_gene: TRBV6-5; CDR3aa: ASSWGQGRQF
v_gene: TRBV11-1; CDR3aa: ASSIGELDEAF
v_gene: TRBV19; CDR3aa: ASSMGTGNEKLF
v_gene: TRBV4-3; CDR3aa: ASSQGVAGGDKTQY
v_gene: TRBV19; CDR3aa: ASSPTTGTGELF
v_gene: TRBV5-4; CDR3aa: ASSSPGQTYEQY
v_gene: TRBV30; CDR3aa: AWSWWQARETQY
v_gene: TRBV10-3; CDR3aa: AISVTGNTEAF